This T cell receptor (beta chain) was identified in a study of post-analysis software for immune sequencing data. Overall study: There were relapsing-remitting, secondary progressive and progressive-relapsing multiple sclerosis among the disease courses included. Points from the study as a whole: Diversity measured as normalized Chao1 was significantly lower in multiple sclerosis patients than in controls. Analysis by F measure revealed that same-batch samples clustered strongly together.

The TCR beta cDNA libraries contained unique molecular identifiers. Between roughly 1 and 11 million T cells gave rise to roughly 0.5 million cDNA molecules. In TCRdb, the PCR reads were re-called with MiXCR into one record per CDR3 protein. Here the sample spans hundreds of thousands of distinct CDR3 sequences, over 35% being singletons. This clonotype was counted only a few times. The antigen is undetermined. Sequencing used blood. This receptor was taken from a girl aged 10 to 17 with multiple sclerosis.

The chain's CDR3 is CSAFGTSGNSYNEQFF. CDR3 bases: TGCAGTGCATTCGGGACTAGCGGGAACTCCTACAATGAGCAGTTCTTC. The chain uses TRBV20-1 and TRBJ2-1, with TRBD2 matching 13 bases. Germline loops: CDR1 DFQATT, CDR2 SNEGSKA (reference sequence). The CDR3 contains 16 residues. J was trimmed by 0 bases and V by 6 bases; bases with no gene match: 5.